This section outlines one T cell receptor (beta chain) sequence together with its context. Sequencing used immunoSEQ multiplex PCR; TCRdb keeps in-frame clones, though not all of them. The table has fewer than 25,000 clones, 85% to 90% seen once; the top ten hold less than 25%. The data belong to a study of OX40 agonist ivuxolimab in advanced cancers. Turning to the study itself: Melanoma, hepatocellular carcinoma, head and neck or renal cell cancer occurred in dose-escalation patients. Antecedent anti-PD-1, anti-PD-L1 or anti-CTLA-4 therapy was permissible, with roughly 40% having received some.

Between the trimmed V and J ends, which lost 11 bases and 3 bases, there was a span of 14 bases. Looked up from germline, CDR1 is SGHAT and CDR2 is FQDESV (reference sequence). CDR3 length: 13 residues. Individuals having autoimmune disease history or systemic immunosuppression were not enrolled. The TCR comes from an adult with an advanced solid tumor such as melanoma, head and neck, liver or kidney cancer. Sequences were derived from CD4+ or CD8+ T cells sorted from blood, sampled in a trial of the OX40 agonist ivuxolimab. V is TRBV11-1 and J is TRBJ2-1, with D possibly being TRBD2 (5 bases). For the CDR3, the DNA is TGTGCCGCGATCGGGGAGAACTACAATGAGCAGTTCTTC. Protein: CAAIGENYNEQFF. The full variable domain, rest sourced from reference TRBV11-1 and TRBJ2-1, is EAEVAQSPRYKITEKSQAVAFWCDPISGHATLYWYRQILGQGPELLVQFQDESVVDDSQLPKDRFSAERLKGVDSTLKIQPAELGDSAMYLCAAIGENYNEQFFGPGTRLTVL.